The 18 T cell receptor beta chains below come from one sample, sequenced in a study of spatial heterogeneity in lung cancer. Noted time point: sample taken at primary tumor resection. TCRdb analysed the 5' RACE reads with MiXCR anew, one entry per CDR3 protein. The repertoire has roughly 2,600 distinct CDR3 sequences, 18% of them found once; the top ten carry around 16%. This sample comprised normal lung tissue next to the tumor, obtained at surgery. These receptors came from a male donor with early-stage non-small cell lung cancer.

This clonotype is labeled medium-sized. This rearrangement joins TRBV9 to TRBJ1-1; D uncertain. V was shortened by 0 bases and J by 3 bases, with 6 bases between the two germline ends. The CDR3 loop spans 13 amino acids. From germline, CDR1 is SGDLS and CDR2 YYNGEE. CDR3 sequence (DNA): TGTGCCAGCAGCGTAGGTTGGGACACTGAAGCTTTCTTT. Translation gives CASSVGWDTEAFF.

This clonotype was observed a handful of times. The chain links TRBV20-1 to TRBJ2-7; D unclear. Germline V gives CDR1 DFQATT, CDR2 SNEGSKA (reference sequence). V was pared by 0 bases and J by 9 bases, with 21 bases between. The CDR3 runs 15 residues. The CDR3 loop reads CSARDIGSELNGQYF. CDR3 nucleotides: TGCAGTGCTAGAGATATCGGCAGCGAACTAAATGGGCAGTACTTC.

In its sample, this clonotype ranks as medium-sized. V usage is TRBV10-3 and J usage is TRBJ1-5; D unresolved. The germline V gene has CDR1 ENHRY and CDR2 SYGVKD. The CDR3 is 15 amino acids. Trimming removed 2 bases from V and 0 bases from J, with 8 bases in between. The CDR3 sequence: CAISEGRNSNQPQHF. DNA for the CDR3: TGTGCCATCAGTGAGGGCAGAAATAGCAATCAGCCCCAGCATTTT.

This clonotype is labeled as medium-sized. The chain joins TRBV3-1 to TRBJ2-5; unclear D gene. The length of the CDR3 is 16 residues. Germline V gene lookup returns CDR1 LGHDT and CDR2 YNNKEL (reference sequence). Trimming took off 0 bases at V and 5 bases at J, with 16 bases between the two ends. CDR3 nucleotide sequence: TGTGCCAGCAGCCAAGAAATTGGTAGCCAGATCGAGACCCAGTACTTC. Its protein product is CASSQEIGSQIETQYF.

In this sample, this clonotype turned up a few times. CDR3: CASSINRPQLYTGELFF. The CDR3 nucleotides read TGTGCCAGTAGTATAAATAGGCCACAACTCTACACCGGGGAGCTGTTTTTT. V usage is TRBV19 and J usage is TRBJ2-2, with D unclear. Germline CDR1 is LNHDA and CDR2 is SQIVND (reference sequence). The CDR3 loop spans 17 amino acids. The V end lost 2 bases, the J end lost 3 bases, and 16 bases lay between the germline ends. Full variable domain (outside the CDR3, taken from reference TRBV19 and TRBJ2-2): DGGITQSPKYLFRKEGQNVTLSCEQNLNHDAMYWYRQDPGQGLRLIYYSQIVNDFQKGDIAEGYSVSREKKESFPLTVTSAQKNPTAFYLCASSINRPQLYTGELFFGEGSRLTVL.

In its sample, this clonotype is medium-sized (0.01 to 0.1%). The gene calls are TRBV2 and TRBJ2-7; D might be TRBD1 or TRBD2, each matching 5 bases. There are 13 residues in the CDR3. The V and J ends lost 9 bases and 5 bases respectively, with 17 bases between them. CDR1 is SNHLY and CDR2 is FYNNEI in the germline V gene. CDR3 sequence reads: CASSGLEGNEQYF. CDR3 bases: TGTGCCAGTTCTGGTCTCGAGGGGAACGAGCAGTACTTC.

Only a few counts were recorded for this clonotype. The genes are TRBV4-1 and TRBJ2-3; D is uncertain. Germline assignment: CDR1 MGHRA and CDR2 YSYEKL. V dropped 0 bases and J dropped 3 bases, with 16 bases sitting between them. This CDR3 region has 17 residues. The CDR3 loop is CASSQDLGPGRTDTQYF. CDR3 nucleotides: TGCGCCAGCAGCCAAGATCTTGGCCCTGGTCGGACAGATACGCAGTATTTT.

This clonotype turned up a few times. J is TRBJ2-3 and V is TRBV7-8; TRBD1 is a possible D gene (6 bases). CDR1 is SGHVS and CDR2 is FQNEAQ in the germline V gene. V was pared by 5 bases and J by 3 bases, with 21 bases between. The CDR3 covers 17 residues. The CDR3 protein is CASSPYRVLVGTDTQYF. The CDR3 DNA follows: TGTGCCAGCAGCCCGTACAGGGTACTGGTCGGTACAGATACGCAGTATTTT. The full variable domain, completed using reference TRBV7-8 and TRBJ2-3, is GAGVSQSPRYKVAKRGQDVALRCDPISGHVSLFWYQQALGQGPEFLTYFQNEAQLDKSGLPSDRFFAERPEGSVSTLKIQRTQQEDSAVYLCASSPYRVLVGTDTQYFGPGTRLTVL.

In its sample, this clonotype ranks as medium-sized. The genes are TRBV10-3 and TRBJ2-3; 13 positions match TRBD2. Germline CDR1 is ENHRY and CDR2 is SYGVKD. The CDR3 length is 16 residues. V lost 5 bases and J lost 2; bases outside the gene matches: 4. CDR3: CAISNGLAGATDTQYF. The CDR3 DNA is TGTGCCATCAGTAACGGACTAGCGGGAGCCACAGATACGCAGTATTTT.

In its sample, this clonotype was seen a few times. The chain joins TRBV10-1 to TRBJ2-1, with TRBD2 as a possible D gene (6 bases). The V gene's germline CDR1 is WNHNN and CDR2 SYGVQD (reference sequence). Trimming left V 4 bases short and J 2 bases short, with 9 bases between. The CDR3 spans 14 residues. The CDR3, as DNA: TGCGCCAGCAGTGGTAGCGGACCCTACAATGAGCAGTTCTTC. It encodes CASSGSGPYNEQFF.

By proportion, this clonotype is medium-sized. V usage is TRBV19 and J usage is TRBJ2-1, with 10 bases matching TRBD2. Germline trimming cut 2 bases from V and 7 bases from J; bases unmatched to any gene: 11. The CDR3 is 17 amino acids. In germline, CDR1 is LNHDA, CDR2 SQIVND (reference sequence). CDR3 loop: CASSISSSGGAWNEQFF. CDR3 coding DNA: TGTGCCAGTAGTATAAGTTCCAGCGGGGGGGCCTGGAATGAGCAGTTCTTC.

This clonotype is classed as medium-sized. This chain links TRBV10-3 with TRBJ2-7, with D maybe TRBD1 (5 bases). V lost 6 bases to trimming and J lost 1 base, with 10 bases between them. The CDR3 is 13 amino acids. The germline V gene has CDR1 ENHRY and CDR2 SYGVKD. CDR3 DNA: TGTGCCATCAGATCCAGGGAATCCTACGAGCAGTACTTC. Residues: CAIRSRESYEQYF.

This clonotype was seen a handful of times. V gene TRBV2 combines with J gene TRBJ1-5; a weak D match, TRBD1 (5 bases). The V gene's germline CDR1 is SNHLY and CDR2 FYNNEI. This CDR3 contains 16 residues. The germline V and J ends were trimmed by 4 bases and 2 bases, with 15 bases remaining between them. The CDR3 coding sequence is TGTGCCAGCAGTGCCCGGCAGGGATCGGGCAATCAGCCCCAGCATTTT. Protein sequence: CASSARQGSGNQPQHF.

This clonotype was detected a few times. The CDR3 protein is CAAGEGIESPLHF. Here the CDR3 DNA reads TGTGCCGCGGGAGAGGGGATTGAGTCACCCCTCCACTTT. The chain has TRBV28 and TRBJ1-6; maybe TRBD1 (5 bases). The CDR3 is 13 amino acids. CDR1 and CDR2 (germline): MDHEN, SYDVKM. Trimming took 11 bases from V and 10 from J, leaving 18 bases between them. The complete variable domain, with remaining parts taken from reference TRBV28 and TRBJ1-6, reads DVKVTQSSRYLVKRTGEKVFLECVQDMDHENMFWYRQDPGLGLRLIYFSYDVKMKEKGDIPEGYSVSREKKERFSLILESASTNQTSMYLCAAGEGIESPLHFGNGTRLTVT.

By share, this clonotype ranks as medium-sized (0.01 to 0.1%). V is TRBV18 and J is TRBJ2-3; weak D call: TRBD1 (5 bases). Between the trimmed V and J ends, which lost 6 bases and 4 bases, there was a span of 11 bases. Germline V lookup: CDR1 KGHSH, CDR2 LQKENI. This CDR3 has 13 amino acids. CDR3 coding DNA: TGTGCCAGCTCCCAAGGGGATGCAGATACGCAGTATTTT. Amino acid sequence: CASSQGDADTQYF. The whole variable domain, filled in from reference TRBV18 and TRBJ2-3, reads NAGVMQNPRHLVRRRGQEARLRCSPMKGHSHVYWYRQLPEEGLKFMVYLQKENIIDESGMPKERFSAEFPKEGPSILRIQQVVRGDSAAYFCASSQGDADTQYFGPGTRLTVL.

The sample holds a few counts of this clonotype. The chain links TRBV20-1 to TRBJ2-3; D is perhaps TRBD2 (5 bases). Between the trimmed V and J ends, which lost 5 bases and 6 bases, there was a span of 12 bases. The CDR3 is 12 residues long. CDR1 is DFQATT, CDR2 SNEGSKA, per germline (reference sequence). CDR3 protein: CSAGELADTQYF. The CDR3, as DNA: TGCAGTGCTGGGGAGCTGGCTGATACGCAGTATTTT.

Relative to its sample, this clonotype is large. The V gene is TRBV7-2, the J gene TRBJ2-5, with D hard to call. Trimming stripped 5 bases from V and 4 bases from J, with 11 bases between. CDR1 is SGHTA, CDR2 FQGNSA, per germline. The CDR3 covers 13 residues. The DNA of the CDR3 is TGTGCCAGCAGCACACGATGGACAGAGACCCAGTACTTC. Translated, it gives CASSTRWTETQYF.

In its sample, this clonotype ranks as medium-sized. This chain links TRBV4-2 with TRBJ1-1; possible D gene TRBD1, 5 bases. Germline CDR1 reads LGHNA; CDR2 reads YNFKEQ. The CDR3 totals 16 residues. Trimming removed 0 bases at V and 1 base at J, with 12 bases between. The CDR3 coding sequence is TGTGCCAGCAGCCAAGAAATCGGACACCAGAACACTGAAGCTTTCTTT. Translating it yields CASSQEIGHQNTEAFF.